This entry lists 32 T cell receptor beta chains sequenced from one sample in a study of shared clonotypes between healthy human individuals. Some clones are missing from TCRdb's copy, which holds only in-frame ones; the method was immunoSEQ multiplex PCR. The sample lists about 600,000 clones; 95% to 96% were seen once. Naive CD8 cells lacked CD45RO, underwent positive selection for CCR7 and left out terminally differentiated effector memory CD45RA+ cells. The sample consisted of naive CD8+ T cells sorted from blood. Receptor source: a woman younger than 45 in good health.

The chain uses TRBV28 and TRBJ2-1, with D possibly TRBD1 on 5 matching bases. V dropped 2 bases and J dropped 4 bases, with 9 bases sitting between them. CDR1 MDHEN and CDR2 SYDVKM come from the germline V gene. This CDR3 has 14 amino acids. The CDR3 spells CASSLLDRYNEQFF. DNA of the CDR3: TGTGCCAGCAGTTTACTCGACAGATACAATGAGCAGTTCTTC.

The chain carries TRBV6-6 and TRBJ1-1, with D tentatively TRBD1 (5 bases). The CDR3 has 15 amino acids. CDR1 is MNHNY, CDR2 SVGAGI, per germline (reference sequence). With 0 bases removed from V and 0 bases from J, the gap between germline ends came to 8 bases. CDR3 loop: CASSYSGELNTEAFF. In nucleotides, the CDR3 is TGTGCCAGCAGTTACTCGGGGGAGCTGAACACTGAAGCTTTCTTT.

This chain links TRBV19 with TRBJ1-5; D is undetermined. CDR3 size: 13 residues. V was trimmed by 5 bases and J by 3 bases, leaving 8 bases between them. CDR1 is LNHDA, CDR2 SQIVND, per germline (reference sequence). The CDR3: CASSLGFNQPQHF. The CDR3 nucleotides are TGTGCCAGTAGTCTGGGTTTCAATCAGCCCCAGCATTTT. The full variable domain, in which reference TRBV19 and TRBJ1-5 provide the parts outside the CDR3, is DGGITQSPKYLFRKEGQNVTLSCEQNLNHDAMYWYRQDPGQGLRLIYYSQIVNDFQKGDIAEGYSVSREKKESFPLTVTSAQKNPTAFYLCASSLGFNQPQHFGDGTRLSIL.

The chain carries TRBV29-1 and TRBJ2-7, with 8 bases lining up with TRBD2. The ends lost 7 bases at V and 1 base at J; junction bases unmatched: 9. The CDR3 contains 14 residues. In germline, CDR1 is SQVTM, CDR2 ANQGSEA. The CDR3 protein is CSARGTSGSYEQYF. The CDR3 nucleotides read TGCAGCGCCCGGGGAACTAGCGGATCCTACGAGCAGTACTTC.

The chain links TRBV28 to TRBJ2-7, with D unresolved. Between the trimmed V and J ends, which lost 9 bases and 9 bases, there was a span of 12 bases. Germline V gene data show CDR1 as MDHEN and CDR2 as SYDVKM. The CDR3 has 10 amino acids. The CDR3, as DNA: TGTGCCAGTAACCGGCCAGGGCAGTACTTC. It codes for CASNRPGQYF.

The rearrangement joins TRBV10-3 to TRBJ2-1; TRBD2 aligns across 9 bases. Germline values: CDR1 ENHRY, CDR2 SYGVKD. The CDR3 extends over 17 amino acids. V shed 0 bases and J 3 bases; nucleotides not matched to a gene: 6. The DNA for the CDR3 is TGTGCCATCAGTGAGTCGCAGGCTAGCGGGGACTACAATGAGCAGTTCTTC. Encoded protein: CAISESQASGDYNEQFF.

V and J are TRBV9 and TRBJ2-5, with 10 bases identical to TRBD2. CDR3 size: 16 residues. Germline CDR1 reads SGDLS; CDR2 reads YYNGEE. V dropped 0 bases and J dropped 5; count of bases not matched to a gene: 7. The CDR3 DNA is TGTGCCAGCAGCGTAGTATCTAGCGGGAGTGAGGAGACCCAGTACTTC. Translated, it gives CASSVVSSGSEETQYF.

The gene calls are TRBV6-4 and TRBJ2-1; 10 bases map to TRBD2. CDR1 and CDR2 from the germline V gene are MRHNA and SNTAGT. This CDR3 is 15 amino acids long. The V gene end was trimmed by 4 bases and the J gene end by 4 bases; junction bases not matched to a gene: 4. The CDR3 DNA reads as TGTGCCAGCAGTGTAGCGGGGGGTCTATACAATGAGCAGTTCTTC. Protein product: CASSVAGGLYNEQFF.

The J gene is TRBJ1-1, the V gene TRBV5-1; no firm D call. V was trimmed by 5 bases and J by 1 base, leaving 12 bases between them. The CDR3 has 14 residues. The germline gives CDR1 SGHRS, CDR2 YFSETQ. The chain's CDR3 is CASRLMRANTEAFF. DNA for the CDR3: TGCGCCAGCAGACTCATGAGGGCGAACACTGAAGCTTTCTTT. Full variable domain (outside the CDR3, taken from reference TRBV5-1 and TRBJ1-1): KAGVTQTPRYLIKTRGQQVTLSCSPISGHRSVSWYQQTPGQGLQFLFEYFSETQRNKGNFPGRFSGRQFSNSRSEMNVSTLELGDSALYLCASRLMRANTEAFFGQGTRLTVV.

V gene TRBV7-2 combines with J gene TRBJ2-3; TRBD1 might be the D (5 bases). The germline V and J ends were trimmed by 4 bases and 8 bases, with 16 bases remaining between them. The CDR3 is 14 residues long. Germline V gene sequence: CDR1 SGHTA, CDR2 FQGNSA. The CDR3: CASSSTSYRGTQYF. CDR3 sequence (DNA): TGTGCCAGCAGCTCTACCTCGTATAGGGGTACGCAGTATTTT.

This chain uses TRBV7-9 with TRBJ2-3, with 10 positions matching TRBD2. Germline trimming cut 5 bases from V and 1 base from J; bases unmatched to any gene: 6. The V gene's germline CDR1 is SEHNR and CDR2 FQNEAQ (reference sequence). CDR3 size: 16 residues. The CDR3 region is CASSNPSGGGTDTQYF. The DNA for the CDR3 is TGTGCCAGCAGCAACCCTAGCGGGGGTGGCACAGATACGCAGTATTTT. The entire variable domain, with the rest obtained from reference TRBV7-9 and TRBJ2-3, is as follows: DTGVSQNPRHKITKRGQNVTFRCDPISEHNRLYWYRQTLGQGPEFLTYFQNEAQLEKSRLLSDRFSAERPKGSFSTLEIQRTEQGDSAMYLCASSNPSGGGTDTQYFGPGTRLTVL.

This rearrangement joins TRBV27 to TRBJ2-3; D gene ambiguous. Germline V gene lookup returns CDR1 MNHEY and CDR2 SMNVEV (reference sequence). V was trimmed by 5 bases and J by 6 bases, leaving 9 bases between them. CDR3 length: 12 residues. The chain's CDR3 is CASSANFDTQYF. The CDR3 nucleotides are TGTGCCAGCAGTGCAAATTTTGATACGCAGTATTTT.

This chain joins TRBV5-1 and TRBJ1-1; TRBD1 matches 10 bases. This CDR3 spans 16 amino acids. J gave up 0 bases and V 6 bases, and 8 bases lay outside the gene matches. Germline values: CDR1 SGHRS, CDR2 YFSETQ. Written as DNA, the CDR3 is TGCGCCAGCACCGTCGGGACAGGGGCCTTGAACACTGAAGCTTTCTTT. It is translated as CASTVGTGALNTEAFF.

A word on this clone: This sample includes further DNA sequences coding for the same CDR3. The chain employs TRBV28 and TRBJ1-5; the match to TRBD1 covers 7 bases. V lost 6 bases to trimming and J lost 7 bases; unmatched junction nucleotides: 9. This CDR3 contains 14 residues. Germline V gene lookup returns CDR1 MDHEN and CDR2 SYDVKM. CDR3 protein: CASSPQGIGQPQHF. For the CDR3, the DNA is TGTGCCAGCAGCCCACAGGGGATAGGGCAGCCCCAGCATTTT.

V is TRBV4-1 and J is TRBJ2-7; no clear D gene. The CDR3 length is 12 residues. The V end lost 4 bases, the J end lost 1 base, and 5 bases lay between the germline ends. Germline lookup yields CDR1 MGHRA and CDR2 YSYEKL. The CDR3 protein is CASSLNSYEQYF. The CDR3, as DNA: TGCGCCAGCAGCCTAAATTCCTACGAGCAGTACTTC.

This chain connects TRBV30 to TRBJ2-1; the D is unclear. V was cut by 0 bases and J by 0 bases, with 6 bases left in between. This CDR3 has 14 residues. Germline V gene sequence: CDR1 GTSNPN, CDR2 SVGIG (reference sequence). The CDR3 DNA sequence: TGTGCCTGGAGTGTTATGAGCTCCTACAATGAGCAGTTCTTC. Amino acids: CAWSVMSSYNEQFF.

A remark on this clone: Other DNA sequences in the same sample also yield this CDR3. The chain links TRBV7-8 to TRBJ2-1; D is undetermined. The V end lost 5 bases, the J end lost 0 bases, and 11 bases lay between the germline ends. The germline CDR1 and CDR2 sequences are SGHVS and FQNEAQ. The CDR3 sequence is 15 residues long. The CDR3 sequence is CASSLGRPSYNEQFF. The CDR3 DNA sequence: TGTGCCAGCAGCCTTGGACGGCCCTCCTACAATGAGCAGTTCTTC.

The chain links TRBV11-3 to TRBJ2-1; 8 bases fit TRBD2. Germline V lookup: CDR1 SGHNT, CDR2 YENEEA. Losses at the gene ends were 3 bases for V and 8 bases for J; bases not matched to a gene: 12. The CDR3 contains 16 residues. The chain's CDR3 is CASSFLGLAGMDEQFF. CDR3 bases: TGTGCCAGCAGCTTCCTTGGACTAGCTGGGATGGATGAGCAGTTCTTC.

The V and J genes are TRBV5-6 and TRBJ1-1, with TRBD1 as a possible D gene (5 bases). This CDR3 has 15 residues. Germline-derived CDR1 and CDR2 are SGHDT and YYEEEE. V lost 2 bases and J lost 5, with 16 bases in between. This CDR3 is CASSFGFPGPTEAFF. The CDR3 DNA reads TGTGCCAGCAGCTTCGGGTTCCCGGGACCTACTGAAGCTTTCTTT.

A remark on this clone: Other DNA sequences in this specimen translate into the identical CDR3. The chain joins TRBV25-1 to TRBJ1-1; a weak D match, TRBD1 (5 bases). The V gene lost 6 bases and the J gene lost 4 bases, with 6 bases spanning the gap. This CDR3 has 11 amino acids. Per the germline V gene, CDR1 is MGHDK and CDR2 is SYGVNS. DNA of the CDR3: TGTGCCAGCAGGCAGGGCACTGAAGCTTTCTTT. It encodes CASRQGTEAFF.

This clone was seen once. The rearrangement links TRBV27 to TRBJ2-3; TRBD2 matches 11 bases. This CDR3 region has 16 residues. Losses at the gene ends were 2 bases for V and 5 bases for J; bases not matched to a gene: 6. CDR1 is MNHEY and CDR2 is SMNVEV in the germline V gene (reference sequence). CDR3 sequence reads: CASSLVLAGGVDTQYF. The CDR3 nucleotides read TGTGCCAGCAGTTTAGTTCTAGCGGGAGGCGTAGATACGCAGTATTTT.

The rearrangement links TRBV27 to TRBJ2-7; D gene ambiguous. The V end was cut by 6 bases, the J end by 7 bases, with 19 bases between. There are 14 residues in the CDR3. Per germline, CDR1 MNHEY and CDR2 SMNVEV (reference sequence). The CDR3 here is CASSQIRTPREQYF. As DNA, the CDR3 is TGTGCCAGCAGCCAAATCAGGACCCCTCGGGAGCAGTACTTC.

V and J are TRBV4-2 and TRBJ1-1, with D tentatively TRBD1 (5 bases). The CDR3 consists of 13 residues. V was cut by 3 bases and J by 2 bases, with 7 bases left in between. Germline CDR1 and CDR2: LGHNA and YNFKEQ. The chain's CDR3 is CASSQGPNTEAFF. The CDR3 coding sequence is TGTGCCAGCAGCCAGGGACCTAACACTGAAGCTTTCTTT.

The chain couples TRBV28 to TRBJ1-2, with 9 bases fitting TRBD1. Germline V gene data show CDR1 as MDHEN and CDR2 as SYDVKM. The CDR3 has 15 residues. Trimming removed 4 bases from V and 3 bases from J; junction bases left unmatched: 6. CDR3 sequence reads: CASSYPTGGDYGYTF. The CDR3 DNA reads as TGTGCCAGCAGTTATCCAACAGGGGGCGACTATGGCTACACCTTC.

CDR3 loop: CASSQSGNTIYF. CDR3 DNA: TGCGCCAGCAGTCAGTCTGGAAACACCATATATTTT. The rearrangement uses TRBV4-1 and TRBJ1-3; the D is unclear. The CDR3 is 12 amino acids. V was pared by 6 bases and J by 1 base, with 4 bases between. CDR1 MGHRA and CDR2 YSYEKL come from the germline V gene.

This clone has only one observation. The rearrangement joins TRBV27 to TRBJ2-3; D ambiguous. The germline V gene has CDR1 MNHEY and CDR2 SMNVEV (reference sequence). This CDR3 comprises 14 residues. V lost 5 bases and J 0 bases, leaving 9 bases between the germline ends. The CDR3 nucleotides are TGTGCCAGCAGTCCACAACGTAGCACAGATACGCAGTATTTT. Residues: CASSPQRSTDTQYF.

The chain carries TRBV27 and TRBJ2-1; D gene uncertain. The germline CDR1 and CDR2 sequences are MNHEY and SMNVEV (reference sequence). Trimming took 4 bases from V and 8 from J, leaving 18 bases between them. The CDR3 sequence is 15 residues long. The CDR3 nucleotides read TGTGCCAGCAGTTCTAAACTTCTTGTTTGGTATGAGCAGTTCTTC. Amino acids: CASSSKLLVWYEQFF.

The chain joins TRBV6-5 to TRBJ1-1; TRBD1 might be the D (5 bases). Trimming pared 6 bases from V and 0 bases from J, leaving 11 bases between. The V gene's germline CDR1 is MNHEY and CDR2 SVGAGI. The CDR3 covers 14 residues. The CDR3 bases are TGTGCCAGCAGACCCGACAGTATGAACACTGAAGCTTTCTTT. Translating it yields CASRPDSMNTEAFF.

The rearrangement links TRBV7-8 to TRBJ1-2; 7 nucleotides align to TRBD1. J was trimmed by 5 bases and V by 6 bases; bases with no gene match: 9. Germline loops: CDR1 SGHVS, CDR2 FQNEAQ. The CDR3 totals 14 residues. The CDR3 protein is CASSSPGQTYGYTF. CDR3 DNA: TGTGCCAGCAGTTCACCGGGACAGACTTATGGCTACACCTTC.

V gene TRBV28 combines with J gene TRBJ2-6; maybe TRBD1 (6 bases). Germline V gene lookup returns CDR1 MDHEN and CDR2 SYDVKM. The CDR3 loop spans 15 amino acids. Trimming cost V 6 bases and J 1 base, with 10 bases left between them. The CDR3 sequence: CASRIQGSGANVLTF. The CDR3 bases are TGTGCCAGCAGAATACAGGGTTCTGGGGCCAACGTCCTGACTTTC. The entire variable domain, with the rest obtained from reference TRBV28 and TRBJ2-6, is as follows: DVKVTQSSRYLVKRTGEKVFLECVQDMDHENMFWYRQDPGLGLRLIYFSYDVKMKEKGDIPEGYSVSREKKERFSLILESASTNQTSMYLCASRIQGSGANVLTFGAGSRLTVL.

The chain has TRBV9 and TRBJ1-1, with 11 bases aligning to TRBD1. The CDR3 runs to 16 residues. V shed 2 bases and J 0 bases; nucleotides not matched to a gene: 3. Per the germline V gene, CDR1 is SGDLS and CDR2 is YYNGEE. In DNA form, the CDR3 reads TGTGCCAGCAGCGTTGGACAGGGGGCTCTGAACACTGAAGCTTTCTTT. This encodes CASSVGQGALNTEAFF.

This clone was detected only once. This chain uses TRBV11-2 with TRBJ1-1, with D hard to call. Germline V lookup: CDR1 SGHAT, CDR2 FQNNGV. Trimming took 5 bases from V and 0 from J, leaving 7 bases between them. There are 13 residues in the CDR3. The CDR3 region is CASSLELNTEAFF. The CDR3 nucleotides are TGTGCCAGCAGCCTCGAATTGAACACTGAAGCTTTCTTT.